This passage covers 17 T cell receptor beta chains from one sample sequenced in a study of cytomegalovirus exposure and HLA in healthy donors. Researchers ran the PCR with 60 Vbeta and 13 Jbeta primers. Clones were sequenced by immunoSEQ multiplex PCR, and TCRdb holds only the in-frame ones, with some missing. The top ten hold about 2.5% of the sample, which has 200,000 to 250,000 clones, roughly 80% seen once. The specimen sequenced was PBMCs. The receptors shown here come from a middle-aged woman in good health and CMV-seronegative.

This rearrangement joins TRBV6-6 to TRBJ1-2; D is perhaps TRBD1 (6 bases). CDR3 length: 14 residues. Germline CDR1 is MNHNY and CDR2 is SVGAGI (reference sequence). Trimming shortened V by 5 bases and J by 6 bases, and 16 bases separated the two germline ends. The CDR3 loop is CASSMQQGFDGYTF. DNA for the CDR3: TGTGCCAGCAGTATGCAACAGGGTTTTGATGGCTACACCTTC.

This clone was picked up a small number of times. This chain uses TRBV13 with TRBJ1-5, with D tentatively TRBD1 (5 bases). Trimming left V 4 bases short and J 7 bases short, with 11 bases between. CDR1 is PRHDT, CDR2 FYEKMQ, per germline (reference sequence). This CDR3 comprises 13 residues. CDR3 sequence (DNA): TGTGCCAGCAGCTCCCGGGGGGAACAGCCCCAGCATTTT. Translating gives CASSSRGEQPQHF.

This chain connects TRBV5-1 to TRBJ2-2, with 7 positions matching TRBD2. The J segment lost 0 bases and the V segment lost 4 bases, leaving 12 bases of the junction unmatched. The CDR3 extends over 18 amino acids. Per germline, CDR1 SGHRS and CDR2 YFSETQ. The CDR3, as DNA: TGCGCCAGCAGCCAACAACTCTGGCGGGGGTCGAACACCGGGGAGCTGTTTTTT. Encoded protein: CASSQQLWRGSNTGELFF.

This clone was picked up one time. This same CDR3 is encoded by further DNA sequences in the sample. The rearrangement uses TRBV19 and TRBJ2-7; D is perhaps TRBD1 (6 bases). The ends were cut back, 7 bases at V and 2 bases at J, with 15 bases in the middle. CDR1 LNHDA and CDR2 SQIVND come from the germline V gene (reference sequence). CDR3 size: 14 residues. The CDR3 DNA sequence: TGTGCCAGTATCGGGCAAGACAGGCCCTACGAGCAGTACTTC. Translating gives CASIGQDRPYEQYF.

Written as DNA, the CDR3 is TGTGCCAGTTCAGAAAGCAATCAGCCCCAGCATTTT. Translation: CASSESNQPQHF. The genes are TRBV28 and TRBJ1-5; D unresolved. Trimming removed 9 bases from V and 1 base from J, with 7 bases in between. The CDR3 length is 12 residues. Germline-derived CDR1 and CDR2 are MDHEN and SYDVKM.

The chain combines TRBV29-1 with TRBJ2-7, with a tentative D call TRBD2 (10 bases). Germline assignment: CDR1 SQVTM and CDR2 ANQGSEA. The V gene lost 4 bases and the J gene lost 2 bases, with 27 bases spanning the gap. This CDR3 has 18 amino acids. Here the CDR3 reads CSVGTGGNSGRATYEQYF. The CDR3 DNA follows: TGCAGCGTTGGAACAGGGGGCAACAGCGGGAGGGCCACCTACGAGCAGTACTTC.

The chain employs TRBV29-1 and TRBJ1-4; D ambiguous. In germline, CDR1 is SQVTM, CDR2 ANQGSEA. The CDR3 runs 12 residues. With 5 bases removed from V and 0 bases from J, the gap between germline ends came to 4 bases. The CDR3 nucleotides read TGCAGCGTTTCGGCAACTAATGAAAAACTGTTTTTT. Translation gives CSVSATNEKLFF.

The chain couples TRBV6-5 to TRBJ2-2, with D possibly matching TRBD2 (6 bases). The V gene's germline CDR1 is MNHEY and CDR2 SVGAGI. This CDR3 is 15 amino acids long. V lost 8 bases and J lost 2, with 15 bases in between. The CDR3 sequence: CASGRRGLNTGELFF. As DNA, the CDR3 is TGTGCCAGCGGGAGGAGAGGGCTTAACACCGGGGAGCTGTTTTTT.

V gene TRBV5-1 combines with J gene TRBJ2-7; D not resolved. Trimming took 3 bases from V and 5 from J, leaving 6 bases between them. This CDR3 spans 11 amino acids. Per the germline V gene, CDR1 is SGHRS and CDR2 is YFSETQ. Written as DNA, the CDR3 is TGCGCCAGCAGCTCGTTAAACGAGCAGTACTTC. Amino acids: CASSSLNEQYF.

V and J are TRBV13 and TRBJ2-7, with 9 positions matching TRBD2. The CDR3 is 16 residues long. Germline values: CDR1 PRHDT, CDR2 FYEKMQ (reference sequence). The V gene end was trimmed by 0 bases and the J gene end by 2 bases; junction bases not matched to a gene: 5. The CDR3 protein is CASSLGLAGQPYEQYF. In DNA form, the CDR3 reads TGTGCCAGCAGCTTAGGCCTAGCGGGGCAACCCTACGAGCAGTACTTC.

The CDR3 region is CASSLGMRERYGYTF. CDR3 in DNA: TGTGCCAGCAGTTTAGGAATGAGGGAGCGGTATGGCTACACCTTC. V usage is TRBV28 and J usage is TRBJ1-2, with D unresolved. Trimming pared 2 bases from V and 5 bases from J, leaving 15 bases between. Germline CDR1 MDHEN, CDR2 SYDVKM. This CDR3 is 15 amino acids long.

The gene calls are TRBV27 and TRBJ2-7, with 14 bases that match TRBD2. The CDR3 extends over 15 amino acids. With V trimmed by 8 bases and J by 1 base, 4 bases remained unmatched. CDR1 is MNHEY, CDR2 SMNVEV, per germline (reference sequence). The CDR3 sequence is CASGLAGGPSYEQYF. The CDR3 DNA follows: TGTGCCAGCGGACTAGCGGGAGGCCCATCCTACGAGCAGTACTTC.

The chain is built from TRBV27 and TRBJ2-3; 7 bases match TRBD2. V lost 4 bases to trimming and J lost 5 bases; unmatched junction nucleotides: 9. CDR3 length: 15 amino acids. Germline-derived CDR1 and CDR2 are MNHEY and SMNVEV (reference sequence). CDR3: CASSSPGGWGDTQYF. CDR3 nucleotides: TGTGCCAGCAGTTCTCCCGGGGGGTGGGGAGATACGCAGTATTTT.

This sequence joins TRBV18 and TRBJ2-7, with D possibly matching TRBD1 (6 bases). CDR3 length: 16 residues. With 6 bases removed from V and 5 bases from J, the gap between germline ends came to 23 bases. Germline CDR1 and CDR2: KGHSH and LQKENI. In DNA form, the CDR3 reads TGTGCCAGCTCGCCTCTATCAACAGGGCATGGGGACGAGCAGTACTTC. The encoded protein is CASSPLSTGHGDEQYF.

This chain joins TRBV27 and TRBJ2-3, with 9 bases lining up with TRBD1. The J segment lost 1 base and the V segment lost 9 bases, leaving 2 bases of the junction unmatched. CDR3 size: 13 residues. Per the germline V gene, CDR1 is MNHEY and CDR2 is SMNVEV (reference sequence). The CDR3 here is CASRDRGTDTQYF. The CDR3 region has the DNA TGTGCCAGTCGGGACAGGGGCACAGATACGCAGTATTTT.

CDR3 protein: CASSFEREVYNEQFF. CDR3 bases: TGTGCCAGCAGTTTCGAGCGGGAGGTCTACAATGAGCAGTTCTTC. This chain connects TRBV28 to TRBJ2-1; 9 nucleotides agree with TRBD2. J lost 3 bases, V lost 3 bases, and 3 bases had no gene match. CDR3 size: 15 residues. CDR1 and CDR2 from the germline V gene are MDHEN and SYDVKM.

The CDR3 nucleotides are TGTGCCAGCAGTTACCAAGGACAGGGCTATGGCTACACCTTC. It specifies CASSYQGQGYGYTF. The genes are TRBV27 and TRBJ1-2; 8 positions agree with TRBD1. The CDR3 length is 14 residues. Germline CDR1 reads MNHEY; CDR2 reads SMNVEV (reference sequence). V shed 4 bases and J 4 bases; nucleotides not matched to a gene: 5.